Shown below are 25 T cell receptor beta chains from a single sample sequenced in a study of blood T cell repertoires in COVID-19. The protocol was immunoSEQ multiplex PCR, while the TCRdb copy is restricted to in-frame clones and leaves out a portion. The table records 150,000 to 200,000 clones, about nine tenths of them present only once. The sequenced sample was peripheral blood. Receptor source: a man in his 70s with active or convalescent COVID-19.

J is TRBJ1-6 and V is TRBV28; D may be TRBD1 (5 bases). CDR1 is MDHEN and CDR2 is SYDVKM in the germline V gene. The CDR3 length is 17 residues. V gave up 6 bases and J gave up 10 bases, with 25 bases separating them. CDR3 bases: TGTGCCAGCAGCGCGCTCCGTGTCGGGACTTCCGTGTCACCCCTCCACTTT. Protein sequence: CASSALRVGTSVSPLHF.

V usage is TRBV13 and J usage is TRBJ2-7, with TRBD2 as a possible D gene (5 bases). Germline V CDR1 and CDR2: PRHDT, FYEKMQ (reference sequence). The length of the CDR3 is 14 residues. V lost 5 bases, J lost 7 bases, and 18 bases lay in between. The CDR3 sequence: CASSKRKTIGEQYF. The CDR3 region has the DNA TGTGCCAGCAGCAAACGCAAGACTATCGGGGAGCAGTACTTC. Together with reference TRBV13 and TRBJ2-7, the CDR3 gives the full variable domain: AAGVIQSPRHLIKEKRETATLKCYPIPRHDTVYWYQQGPGQDPQFLISFYEKMQSDKGSIPDRFSAQQFSDYHSELNMSSLELGDSALYFCASSKRKTIGEQYFGPGTRLTVT.

The V and J genes are TRBV19 and TRBJ1-5; 8 positions agree with TRBD1. The CDR3 is 12 residues long. Looked up from germline, CDR1 is LNHDA and CDR2 is SQIVND (reference sequence). V lost 9 bases and J lost 6; bases outside the gene matches: 4. This CDR3 is CASRQGRQPQHF. For the CDR3, the DNA is TGTGCCAGCCGACAGGGGCGTCAGCCCCAGCATTTT. Based on the CDR3 plus reference TRBV19 and TRBJ1-5, the full variable domain is DGGITQSPKYLFRKEGQNVTLSCEQNLNHDAMYWYRQDPGQGLRLIYYSQIVNDFQKGDIAEGYSVSREKKESFPLTVTSAQKNPTAFYLCASRQGRQPQHFGDGTRLSIL.

This CDR3 is CASSLISLRRSRTGELFF. DNA for the CDR3: TGTGCCAGCAGTTTAATTAGTCTGCGGAGGTCGCGAACCGGGGAGCTGTTTTTT. V and J are TRBV28 and TRBJ2-2, with D tentatively TRBD2 (5 bases). The V and J ends lost 2 bases and 5 bases respectively, with 21 bases between them. Per germline, CDR1 MDHEN and CDR2 SYDVKM. The CDR3 is 18 amino acids.

The chain couples TRBV15 to TRBJ1-3; possible D gene TRBD1, 6 bases. This CDR3 has 15 residues. The V end lost 1 base, the J end lost 2 bases, and 9 bases lay between the germline ends. Germline V gives CDR1 LNHNV, CDR2 YYDKDF (reference sequence). The CDR3 protein is CATSRARTAGNTIYF. The CDR3 nucleotides read TGTGCCACCAGCAGAGCGAGGACAGCTGGAAACACCATATATTTT.

The chain is built from TRBV7-9 and TRBJ2-1; D perhaps matches TRBD1 (6 bases). V dropped 3 bases and J dropped 0 bases, with 9 bases sitting between them. Germline V gene lookup returns CDR1 SEHNR and CDR2 FQNEAQ (reference sequence). CDR3 size: 15 residues. CDR3 loop: CASSLTGSSYNEQFF. CDR3 DNA sequence: TGTGCCAGCAGCTTGACAGGAAGCTCCTACAATGAGCAGTTCTTC.

The chain links TRBV19 to TRBJ1-5; TRBD1 is a possible D gene (6 bases). Trimming removed 6 bases at V and 3 bases at J, with 9 bases between. From germline, CDR1 is LNHDA and CDR2 SQIVND (reference sequence). This CDR3 has 13 amino acids. In nucleotides, the CDR3 is TGTGCCAGTAGCACAGGGTCCAATCAGCCCCAGCATTTT. This codes for CASSTGSNQPQHF.

The CDR3 DNA follows: TGTGCCAGCATAGGCGGGCGGGCGGGACAGGGTTTCGACGAGCAGTACTTC. Its translation is CASIGGRAGQGFDEQYF. The gene calls are TRBV27 and TRBJ2-7, with TRBD1 matching over 9 bases. Germline V gene lookup returns CDR1 MNHEY and CDR2 SMNVEV (reference sequence). This CDR3 region has 17 residues. With 7 bases clipped from V and 5 bases from J, the junction kept 18 bases outside the gene matches.

The rearrangement uses TRBV7-2 and TRBJ1-4; the D gene is possibly TRBD1 (5 bases). The CDR3 is made up of 14 amino acids. The germline V gene encodes CDR1 SGHTA and CDR2 FQGNSA. V was shortened by 5 bases and J by 7 bases, with 14 bases between the two germline ends. The chain's CDR3 is CASSLLGRGEKLFF. CDR3 DNA: TGTGCCAGCAGCCTGCTGGGGCGGGGTGAAAAACTGTTTTTT.

This clone is a singleton in its sample. V gene TRBV6-5 combines with J gene TRBJ2-1; D remains unclear. Germline V gives CDR1 MNHEY, CDR2 SVGAGI. The CDR3 spans 13 residues. The V end was cut by 7 bases, the J end by 7 bases, with 14 bases between. The CDR3 reads CASKWAPENEQFF. CDR3 coding DNA: TGTGCCAGCAAATGGGCCCCCGAGAATGAGCAGTTCTTC.

The rearrangement links TRBV6-5 to TRBJ2-1, with TRBD2 as a possible D gene (6 bases). V lost 4 bases and J 2 bases, leaving 9 bases between the germline ends. This CDR3 region has 14 residues. Germline loops: CDR1 MNHEY, CDR2 SVGAGI. The CDR3 is CASSSASAYNEQFF. CDR3 coding DNA: TGTGCCAGCAGTTCCGCTAGCGCCTACAATGAGCAGTTCTTC.

The chain links TRBV14 to TRBJ2-7; a weak D match, TRBD2 (6 bases). CDR3 length equals 16 residues. The V gene's germline CDR1 is SGHDN and CDR2 FVKESK. Trimming took 1 base from V and 7 from J, leaving 20 bases between them. The CDR3 spells CASSQGLRLVLREQYF. In nucleotides, the CDR3 is TGTGCCAGCAGCCAAGGATTGAGACTAGTTCTCAGGGAGCAGTACTTC. Combining the CDR3 with reference TRBV14 and TRBJ2-7 gives the whole variable domain EAGVTQFPSHSVIEKGQTVTLRCDPISGHDNLYWYRRVMGKEIKFLLHFVKESKQDESGMPNNRFLAERTGGTYSTLKVQPAELEDSGVYFCASSQGLRLVLREQYFGPGTRLTVT.

This chain joins TRBV28 and TRBJ2-7, with D maybe TRBD1 (6 bases). The V end lost 6 bases, the J end lost 3 bases, and 21 bases lay between the germline ends. Germline loops: CDR1 MDHEN, CDR2 SYDVKM. This CDR3 has 16 amino acids. The CDR3, as DNA: TGTGCCAGCAGCTCCCCCGGGACACCGAGGGGCTACGAGCAGTACTTC. Translated: CASSSPGTPRGYEQYF.

The V call is TRBV7-9, the J call TRBJ1-4; D is ambiguous. Germline V CDR1 and CDR2: SEHNR, FQNEAQ (reference sequence). This CDR3 has 16 amino acids. The V and J ends lost 5 bases and 5 bases respectively, with 18 bases between them. The CDR3 DNA reads TGTGCCAGCAGCCGCCGTGGATCGGAGGCGAATGAAAAACTGTTTTTT. It translates to CASSRRGSEANEKLFF.

The chain joins TRBV2 to TRBJ1-3; 7 bases line up with TRBD1. CDR1 is SNHLY and CDR2 is FYNNEI in the germline V gene. The CDR3 length is 14 residues. The junction had 7 bases not matched to a gene; V was cut back by 7 bases and J by 4 bases. CDR3 sequence reads: CASKVTGPGNTIYF. In nucleotides, the CDR3 is TGTGCCAGCAAGGTGACAGGGCCCGGAAACACCATATATTTT. The variable domain in full, completed from reference TRBV2 and TRBJ1-3, reads EPEVTQTPSHQVTQMGQEVILRCVPISNHLYFYWYRQILGQKVEFLVSFYNNEISEKSEIFDDQFSVERPDGSNFTLKIRSTKLEDSAMYFCASKVTGPGNTIYFGEGSWLTVV.

The CDR3: CATSDPGTKNIQYF. The DNA for the CDR3 is TGTGCCACCAGTGACCCGGGGACCAAAAACATTCAGTACTTC. V is TRBV24-1 and J is TRBJ2-4, with a weak D call TRBD2 (5 bases). Germline CDR1 and CDR2: KGHDR and SFDVKD. The V and J ends lost 4 bases and 2 bases respectively, with 8 bases between them. The CDR3 sequence is 14 residues long.

The V gene is TRBV30, the J gene TRBJ1-2; perhaps TRBD1 as D (6 bases). Germline V lookup: CDR1 GTSNPN, CDR2 SVGIG (reference sequence). The V and J ends lost 2 bases and 6 bases respectively, with 10 bases between them. CDR3 length: 12 amino acids. CDR3 bases: TGTGCCTGGAGTACAGGGATGAATGGCTACACCTTC. Encoded protein: CAWSTGMNGYTF.

The chain has TRBV3-1 (or the pseudogene TRBV3-2) and TRBJ2-5, with 14 positions matching TRBD2. This CDR3 has 19 residues. Per the germline V gene, CDR1 is LGHDT and CDR2 is YNNKEL (reference sequence). V lost 3 bases to trimming and J lost 2 bases; unmatched junction nucleotides: 11. The CDR3 DNA follows: TGTGCCAGCAGCCAGAAACTCTCCGGGACTAGCGGGGGACAAGAGACCCAGTACTTC. Amino acid sequence: CASSQKLSGTSGGQETQYF.

The rearrangement uses TRBV11-2 and TRBJ2-7; D is perhaps TRBD1 (6 bases). V shed 5 bases and J shed 3 bases, with 11 bases lying between them. Germline values: CDR1 SGHAT, CDR2 FQNNGV. The CDR3 totals 13 residues. In DNA, the CDR3 is TGTGCCAGCAGCGGCAGGGGACGCTACGAGCAGTACTTC. This codes for CASSGRGRYEQYF.

Only a few counts were recorded for this clone. The J gene is TRBJ1-3, the V gene TRBV30; tentative D call: TRBD1 (5 bases). Trimming cost V 2 bases and J 1 base, with 12 bases left between them. Germline V CDR1 and CDR2: GTSNPN, SVGIG (reference sequence). This CDR3 has 15 amino acids. This chain's CDR3 is CAWSTRTWSGNTIYF. CDR3 bases: TGTGCCTGGAGTACCCGGACATGGTCTGGAAACACCATATATTTT.

This CDR3 reads CASSPLGQSETQYF. The CDR3 DNA reads as TGTGCCAGCAGCCCCTTGGGACAGTCAGAGACCCAGTACTTC. The chain combines TRBV3-1 (or the pseudogene TRBV3-2) with TRBJ2-5, with 7 bases aligning to TRBD1. CDR1 LGHDT and CDR2 YNNKEL come from the germline V gene (reference sequence). This CDR3 contains 14 residues. Losses at the gene ends were 4 bases for V and 4 bases for J; bases not matched to a gene: 6.

This chain connects TRBV19 to TRBJ1-2; 9 bases map to TRBD1. CDR1 is LNHDA, CDR2 SQIVND, per germline (reference sequence). Trimming at V came to 7 bases and at J to 6 bases, leaving 15 bases not matched to a gene. CDR3 size: 16 residues. CDR3 DNA: TGTGCCAGTACCCGCGGTACAGGGGGCGTTTTGAATGGCTACACCTTC. This encodes CASTRGTGGVLNGYTF.

The chain employs TRBV6-1 and TRBJ1-2; TRBD1 matches 7 bases. J gave up 7 bases and V 2 bases, and 7 bases lay outside the gene matches. Germline V CDR1 and CDR2: MNHNS, SASEGT. The CDR3 runs 14 residues. In DNA form, the CDR3 reads TGTGCCAGCAGTGAAAGGGGGCCTCGGGGTGGCTACACCTTC. Its protein is CASSERGPRGGYTF.

This rearrangement joins TRBV7-6 to TRBJ1-2, with D hard to call. This CDR3 spans 11 amino acids. The V end lost 8 bases, the J end lost 4 bases, and 8 bases lay between the germline ends. The germline V gene has CDR1 SGHVS and CDR2 FNYEAQ. The CDR3 coding sequence is TGTGCCAGCGGCACAGTCTATGGCTACACCTTC. As protein: CASGTVYGYTF.

This clone has a single count. The V and J genes are TRBV29-1 and TRBJ2-1, with 9 bases fitting TRBD2. Germline V CDR1 and CDR2: SQVTM, ANQGSEA. The CDR3 has 17 residues. The J segment lost 9 bases and the V segment lost 7 bases, leaving 22 bases of the junction unmatched. The CDR3 region is CSDTAPGLAGFKGEQFF. The DNA for the CDR3 is TGCAGCGACACAGCCCCGGGACTAGCTGGTTTCAAGGGTGAGCAGTTCTTC.